This T cell receptor (beta chain) appears in the sequencing data of a study of cytomegalovirus exposure and HLA in healthy donors. Findings and limits, study-wide: Sequence variants that were highly shared formed a cluster that was likely a sequencing artifact. High specificity and sensitivity for cytomegalovirus status were reported for the classifier.

Notes on this clone: Its antigen is not known.

60 Vbeta and 13 Jbeta primers were used in PCR. Assay used: immunoSEQ multiplex PCR; TCRdb lists only in-frame clones, some missing. The sample has about 59,000 clones; under 80% are singletons. The V gene end was trimmed by 4 bases and the J gene end by 4 bases; junction bases not matched to a gene: 4. Germline V gene data show CDR1 as SGHRS and CDR2 as YFSETQ. The CDR3 runs to 13 residues. This TCR was sampled from a man aged 30-40 years in good health and CMV-seropositive. This rearrangement joins TRBV5-1 to TRBJ2-5; 7 bases align to TRBD2. Sequencing was done on a sample of PBMCs. The CDR3, as DNA: TGCGCCAGCAGCGTCGGACTAGGAGAGACCCAGTACTTC. As protein: CASSVGLGETQYF.